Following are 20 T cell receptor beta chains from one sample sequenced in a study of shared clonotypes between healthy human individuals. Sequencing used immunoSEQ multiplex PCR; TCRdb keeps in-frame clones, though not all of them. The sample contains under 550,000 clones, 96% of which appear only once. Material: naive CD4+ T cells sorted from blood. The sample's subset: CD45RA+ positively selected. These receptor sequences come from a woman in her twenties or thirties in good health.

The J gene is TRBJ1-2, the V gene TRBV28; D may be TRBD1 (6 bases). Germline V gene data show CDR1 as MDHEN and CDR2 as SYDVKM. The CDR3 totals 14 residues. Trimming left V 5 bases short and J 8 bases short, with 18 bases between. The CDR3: CASSPRWGAKGYTF. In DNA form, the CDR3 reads TGTGCCAGCAGTCCTCGGTGGGGGGCGAAGGGCTACACCTTC.

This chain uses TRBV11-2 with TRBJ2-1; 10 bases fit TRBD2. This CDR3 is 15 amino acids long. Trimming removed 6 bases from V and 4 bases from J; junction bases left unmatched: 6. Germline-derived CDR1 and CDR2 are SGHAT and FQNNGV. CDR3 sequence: CASRTSGRAYNEQFF. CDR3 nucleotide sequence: TGTGCCAGCAGGACGAGCGGGAGGGCGTACAATGAGCAGTTCTTC.

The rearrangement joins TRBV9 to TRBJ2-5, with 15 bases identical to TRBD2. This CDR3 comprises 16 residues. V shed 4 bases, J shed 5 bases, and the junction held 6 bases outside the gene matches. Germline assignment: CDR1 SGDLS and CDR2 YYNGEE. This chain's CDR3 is CASSPAGTSGGETQYF. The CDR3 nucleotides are TGTGCCAGCAGCCCGGCCGGGACTAGCGGGGGGGAGACCCAGTACTTC.

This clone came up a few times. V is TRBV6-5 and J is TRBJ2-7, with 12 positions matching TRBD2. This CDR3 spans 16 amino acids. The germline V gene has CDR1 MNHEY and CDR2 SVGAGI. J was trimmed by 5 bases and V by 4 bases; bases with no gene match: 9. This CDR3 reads CASSSRRLAGVNEQYF. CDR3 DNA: TGTGCCAGCAGTTCAAGGCGACTAGCGGGAGTAAACGAGCAGTACTTC.

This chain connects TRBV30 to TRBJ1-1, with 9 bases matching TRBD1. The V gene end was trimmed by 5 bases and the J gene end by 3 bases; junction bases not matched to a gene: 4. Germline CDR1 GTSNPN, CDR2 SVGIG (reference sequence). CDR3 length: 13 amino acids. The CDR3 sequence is CAWDGTGYTEAFF. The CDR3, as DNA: TGTGCCTGGGACGGGACAGGGTACACTGAAGCTTTCTTT.

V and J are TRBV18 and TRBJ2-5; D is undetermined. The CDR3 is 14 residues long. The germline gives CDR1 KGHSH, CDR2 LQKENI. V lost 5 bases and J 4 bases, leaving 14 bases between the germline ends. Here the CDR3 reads CASSGVRSGETQYF. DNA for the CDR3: TGTGCCAGCTCAGGGGTGAGGTCCGGAGAGACCCAGTACTTC.

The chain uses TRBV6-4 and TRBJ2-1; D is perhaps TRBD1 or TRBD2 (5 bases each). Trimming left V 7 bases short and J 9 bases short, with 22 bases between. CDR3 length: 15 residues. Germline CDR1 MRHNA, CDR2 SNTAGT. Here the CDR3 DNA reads TGTGCCAGCACCAGGGAAGGGGACCCCGGCGGTGAGCAGTTCTTC. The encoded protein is CASTREGDPGGEQFF.

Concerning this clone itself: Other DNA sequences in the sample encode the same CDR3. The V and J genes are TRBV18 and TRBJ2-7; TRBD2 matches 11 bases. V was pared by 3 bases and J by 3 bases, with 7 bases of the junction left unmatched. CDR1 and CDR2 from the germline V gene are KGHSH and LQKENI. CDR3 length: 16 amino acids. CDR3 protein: CASSPRTSGSIYEQYF. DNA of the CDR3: TGTGCCAGCTCACCTAGAACTAGCGGGAGTATCTACGAGCAGTACTTC.

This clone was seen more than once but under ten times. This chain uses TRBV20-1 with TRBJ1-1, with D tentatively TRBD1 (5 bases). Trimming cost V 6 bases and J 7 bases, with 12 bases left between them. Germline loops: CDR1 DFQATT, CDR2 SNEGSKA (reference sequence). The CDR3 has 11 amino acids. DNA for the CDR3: TGCAGTGCCCTACCGGACATTGAAGCTTTCTTT. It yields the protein CSALPDIEAFF.

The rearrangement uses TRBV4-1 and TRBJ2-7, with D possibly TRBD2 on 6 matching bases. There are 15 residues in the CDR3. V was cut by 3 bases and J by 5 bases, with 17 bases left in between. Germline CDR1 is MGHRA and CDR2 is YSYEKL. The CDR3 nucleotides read TGCGCCAGCAGCCACGTAGGGAAGGAGGGCGACGAGCAGTACTTC. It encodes CASSHVGKEGDEQYF.

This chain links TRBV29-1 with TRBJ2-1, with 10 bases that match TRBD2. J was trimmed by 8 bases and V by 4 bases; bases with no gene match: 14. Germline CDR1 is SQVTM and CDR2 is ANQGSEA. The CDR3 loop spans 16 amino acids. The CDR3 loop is CSVVPLPSGRSDEQFF. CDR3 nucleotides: TGCAGCGTTGTTCCCTTACCTAGCGGGAGATCCGATGAGCAGTTCTTC.

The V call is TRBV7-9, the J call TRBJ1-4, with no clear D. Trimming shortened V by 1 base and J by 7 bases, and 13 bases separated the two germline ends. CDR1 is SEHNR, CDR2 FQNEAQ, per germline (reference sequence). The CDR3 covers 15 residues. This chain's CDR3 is CASSLVGLASEKLFF. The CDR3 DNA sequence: TGTGCCAGCAGCTTAGTTGGGCTAGCGAGTGAAAAACTGTTTTTT.

CDR3 sequence reads: CSVGISGNYEQYF. The CDR3, as DNA: TGCAGCGTTGGTATTAGCGGGAACTACGAGCAGTACTTC. The chain has TRBV29-1 and TRBJ2-7; 8 bases fit TRBD2. The germline gives CDR1 SQVTM, CDR2 ANQGSEA. The ends lost 4 bases at V and 3 bases at J; junction bases unmatched: 5. This CDR3 has 13 amino acids.

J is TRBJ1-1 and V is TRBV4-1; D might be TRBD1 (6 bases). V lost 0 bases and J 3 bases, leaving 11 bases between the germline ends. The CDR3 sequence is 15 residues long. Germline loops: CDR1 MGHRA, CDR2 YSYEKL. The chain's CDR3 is CASSQDNGQYTEAFF. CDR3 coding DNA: TGCGCCAGCAGCCAAGATAACGGACAGTACACTGAAGCTTTCTTT.

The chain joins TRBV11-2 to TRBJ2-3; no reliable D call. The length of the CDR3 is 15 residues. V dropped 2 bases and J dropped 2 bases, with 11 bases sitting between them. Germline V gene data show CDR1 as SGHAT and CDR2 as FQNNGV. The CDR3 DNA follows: TGTGCCAGCAGCTTATGGTGGTCGTTCACAGATACGCAGTATTTT. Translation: CASSLWWSFTDTQYF.

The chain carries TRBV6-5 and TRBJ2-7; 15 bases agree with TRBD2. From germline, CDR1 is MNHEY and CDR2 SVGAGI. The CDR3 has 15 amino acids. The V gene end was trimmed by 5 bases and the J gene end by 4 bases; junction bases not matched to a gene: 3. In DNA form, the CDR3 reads TGTGCCAGCAGTGGGGGACTAGCGGGAGGTTACGAGCAGTACTTC. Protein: CASSGGLAGGYEQYF.

As DNA, the CDR3 is TGTGCCAGCAGTATCCCGGGACAGGGGGCCAGGGAGACCCAGTACTTC. Translated: CASSIPGQGARETQYF. The V and J genes are TRBV28 and TRBJ2-5; 12 nucleotides match TRBD1. Germline lookup yields CDR1 MDHEN and CDR2 SYDVKM. Losses at the gene ends were 5 bases for V and 5 bases for J; bases not matched to a gene: 9. The CDR3 runs 16 residues. Supplemented by reference TRBV28 and TRBJ2-5, the full variable domain reads DVKVTQSSRYLVKRTGEKVFLECVQDMDHENMFWYRQDPGLGLRLIYFSYDVKMKEKGDIPEGYSVSREKKERFSLILESASTNQTSMYLCASSIPGQGARETQYFGPGTRLLVL.

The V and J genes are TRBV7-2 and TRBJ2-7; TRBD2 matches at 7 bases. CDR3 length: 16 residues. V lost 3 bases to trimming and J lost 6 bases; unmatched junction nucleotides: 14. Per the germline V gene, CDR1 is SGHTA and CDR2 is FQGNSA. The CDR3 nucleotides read TGTGCCAGCAGCTTGCAACCCAGCGGGAACTGGGGCGAGCAGTACTTC. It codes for CASSLQPSGNWGEQYF.

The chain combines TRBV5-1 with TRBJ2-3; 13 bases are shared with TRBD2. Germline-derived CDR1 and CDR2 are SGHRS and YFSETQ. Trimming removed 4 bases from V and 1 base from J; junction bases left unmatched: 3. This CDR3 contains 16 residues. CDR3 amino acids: CASSRTSGGRTDTQYF. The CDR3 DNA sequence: TGCGCCAGCAGCAGGACTAGCGGGGGCCGCACAGATACGCAGTATTTT.

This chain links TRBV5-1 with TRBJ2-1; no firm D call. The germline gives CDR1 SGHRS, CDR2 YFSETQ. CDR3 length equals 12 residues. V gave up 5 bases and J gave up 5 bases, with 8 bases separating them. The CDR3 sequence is CASSSFHNEQFF. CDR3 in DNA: TGCGCCAGCAGTTCGTTCCACAATGAGCAGTTCTTC.